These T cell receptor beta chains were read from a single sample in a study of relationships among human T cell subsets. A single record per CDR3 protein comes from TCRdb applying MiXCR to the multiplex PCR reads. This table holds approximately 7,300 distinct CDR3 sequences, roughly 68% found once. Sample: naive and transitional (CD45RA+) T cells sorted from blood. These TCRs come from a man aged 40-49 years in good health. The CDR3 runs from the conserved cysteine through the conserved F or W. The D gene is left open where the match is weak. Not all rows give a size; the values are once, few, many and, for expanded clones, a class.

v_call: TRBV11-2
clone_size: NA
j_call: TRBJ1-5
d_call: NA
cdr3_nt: TGCGCCAGCAGCCAAGTAAACAGGGAGGCTCAGCCCCAGCATTTT
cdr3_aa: CASSQVNREAQPQHF

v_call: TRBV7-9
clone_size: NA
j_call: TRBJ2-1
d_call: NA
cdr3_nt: TGTGCCAGCAGCTCCCTGCGGGTTGAGCAGTTCTTC
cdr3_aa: CASSSLRVEQFF

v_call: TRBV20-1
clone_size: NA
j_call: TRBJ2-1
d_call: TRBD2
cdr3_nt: TGCAGTGCTAGAAAGCTAGCGGCAAACAATGAGCAGTTCTTC
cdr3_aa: CSARKLAANNEQFF

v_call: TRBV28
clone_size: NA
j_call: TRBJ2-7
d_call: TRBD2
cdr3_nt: TGTGCCAGCACCGACCCCCTAGCGGGAGGGTCCTACGAGCAGTACTTC
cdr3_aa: CASTDPLAGGSYEQYF

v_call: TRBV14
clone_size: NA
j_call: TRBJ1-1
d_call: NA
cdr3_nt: TGTGCCAGCAGCCAAGGAGACACTGAAGCTTTCTTT
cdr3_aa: CASSQGDTEAFF

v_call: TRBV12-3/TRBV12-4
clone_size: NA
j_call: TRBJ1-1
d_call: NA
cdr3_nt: TGTGCCAGCTTCGAAACAGGCATCACTGAAGCTTTCTTT
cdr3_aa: CASFETGITEAFF

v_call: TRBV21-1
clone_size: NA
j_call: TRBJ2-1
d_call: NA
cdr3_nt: TGTGCCAGCAGCATGGGACTAGCGGGTTACAACGAGCAGTTCTTC
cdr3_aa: CASSMGLAGYNEQFF

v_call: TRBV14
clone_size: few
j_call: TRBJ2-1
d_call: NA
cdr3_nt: TGTGCCAGCAGCCAAGATCCGGCGGAGGAGCAGTTCTTC
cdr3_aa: CASSQDPAEEQFF

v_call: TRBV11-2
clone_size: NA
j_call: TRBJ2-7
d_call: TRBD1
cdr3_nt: TGTGCCAGCAGCTTAATGGGGGACAGGGTCGGATACGAGCAGTACTTC
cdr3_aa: CASSLMGDRVGYEQYF

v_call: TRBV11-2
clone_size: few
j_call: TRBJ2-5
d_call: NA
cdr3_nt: TGTGCCAGCAGCTTAGAGGCAGACGAAGAGACCCAGTACTTC
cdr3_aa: CASSLEADEETQYF

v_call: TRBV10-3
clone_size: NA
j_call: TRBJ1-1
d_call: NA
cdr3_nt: TGTGCCATCAACAACCGACAGAACACTGAAGCTTTCTTT
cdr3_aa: CAINNRQNTEAFF

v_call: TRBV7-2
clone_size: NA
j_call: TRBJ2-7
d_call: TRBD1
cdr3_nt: TGTGCCAGCAGCTCCTCCGGGACAGGGGACGAGCAGTACTTC
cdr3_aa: CASSSSGTGDEQYF

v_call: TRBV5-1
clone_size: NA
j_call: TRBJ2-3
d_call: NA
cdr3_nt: TGCGCCAGCTCCCAGTCCTCGGGCACAGATACGCAGTATTTT
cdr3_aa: CASSQSSGTDTQYF